This T cell receptor beta chain appears in the sequencing data of a study of CD8+CD57+ T cells in acquired aplastic anemia. Genomic DNA, serving as template, underwent TCR beta VDJ and CDR3 profiling. TCRdb analysed the reads with MiXCR anew, one entry per CDR3 protein. The sample has approximately 180,000 distinct CDR3 sequences, approximately 52% seen once. Between the trimmed V and J ends, which lost 10 bases and 0 bases, there was a span of 13 bases. The CDR3 is 14 residues long. Germline values: CDR1 LNHDA, CDR2 SQIVND (reference sequence). Individuals selected for sequencing had exhibited CD8+CD57+ cell expansion on flow cytometry.

Sequenced input: sorted CD4+, CD8+, or CD8+CD57+ T cells (not recorded which) from PBMCs. V usage is TRBV19 and J usage is TRBJ1-3; the D is unclear. The TCR originated in a human donor with aplastic anemia. DNA for the CDR3: TGTGCCACTAAGAAGGACTTCTCTGGAAACACCATATATTTT. This sequence encodes CATKKDFSGNTIYF. The variable domain in full, completed from reference TRBV19 and TRBJ1-3, reads DGGITQSPKYLFRKEGQNVTLSCEQNLNHDAMYWYRQDPGQGLRLIYYSQIVNDFQKGDIAEGYSVSREKKESFPLTVTSAQKNPTAFYLCATKKDFSGNTIYFGEGSWLTVV.